Below are 12 T cell receptor beta chains sequenced from a single sample in a study of identical twins. TCRdb processed the 5' RACE reads anew with MiXCR; each CDR3 protein has one entry. The profile shows around 1.7 million distinct CDR3 sequences, about 32% of them singletons. Sequencing input: cord blood. The receptors derive from a newborn girl in good health.

This clonotype was recorded at least ten times. J is TRBJ1-2 and V is TRBV5-6, with D unresolved. Germline CDR1 SGHDT, CDR2 YYEEEE. There are 13 residues in the CDR3. V lost 5 bases, J lost 2 bases, and 10 bases lay in between. The CDR3 loop reads CASRPTVNYGYTF. CDR3 nucleotide sequence: TGTGCCAGCAGACCGACGGTCAACTATGGCTACACCTTC.

This clonotype was seen a single time. The chain uses TRBV12-3 or TRBV12-4 and TRBJ2-1, with 7 bases matching TRBD1. V lost 5 bases and J lost 2; bases outside the gene matches: 6. This CDR3 comprises 15 residues. CDR3 in amino acids: CASSKTGNPYNEQFF. CDR3 in DNA: TGTGCCAGCAGTAAGACAGGGAATCCCTACAATGAGCAGTTCTTC.

This clonotype was counted a few times. The chain combines TRBV6-1 with TRBJ2-7; D not resolved. Germline CDR1 is MNHNS and CDR2 is SASEGT. CDR3 size: 12 residues. Between the trimmed V and J ends, which lost 1 base and 4 bases, there was a span of 5 bases. The DNA of the CDR3 is TGTGCCAGCAGTGAAGTGTGGTACGAGCAGTACTTC. This encodes CASSEVWYEQYF.

This chain uses TRBV29-1 with TRBJ1-1; D is ambiguous. Germline V gene lookup returns CDR1 SQVTM and CDR2 ANQGSEA. The CDR3 spans 13 residues. The ends were cut back, 4 bases at V and 4 bases at J, with 13 bases in the middle. The CDR3 loop is CSVVNRAATEAFF. The CDR3 region has the DNA TGCAGCGTTGTGAATCGGGCAGCCACTGAAGCTTTCTTT.

This clonotype has a handful of counts. This sequence joins TRBV29-1 and TRBJ1-2; D is ambiguous. The CDR3 has 12 amino acids. CDR1 and CDR2 (germline): SQVTM, ANQGSEA. V was shortened by 4 bases and J by 1 base, with 7 bases between the two germline ends. The CDR3 sequence: CSVGVINYGYTF. DNA of the CDR3: TGCAGCGTTGGGGTCATTAACTATGGCTACACCTTC.

The J gene is TRBJ1-6, the V gene TRBV4-2, with a possible D match to TRBD1 (5 bases). The CDR3 has 17 amino acids. CDR1 is LGHNA and CDR2 is YNFKEQ in the germline V gene. V shed 4 bases and J shed 7 bases, with 20 bases lying between them. CDR3 nucleotides: TGTGCCAGCAGCCCCAGAGACAGAGCCCGAATGAATTCACCCCTCCACTTT. It specifies CASSPRDRARMNSPLHF.

For this clonotype: At one end, the junction sequence differs from germline, possibly due to a read error. The chain employs TRBV6-2 or TRBV6-3 and TRBJ2-1; D could derive from TRBD1 or TRBD2 (5 bases each). Germline V lookup: CDR1 MNHEY, CDR2 SVGEGT. The CDR3 covers 13 residues. The CDR3 protein is CASSFDRGSERFF. The CDR3 bases are TGTGCCAGCAGCTTCGACAGAGGGAGTGAGCGGTTCTTC.

This clonotype was observed a few times. The chain carries TRBV28 and TRBJ1-1; D unresolved. The germline V gene encodes CDR1 MDHEN and CDR2 SYDVKM. Between the trimmed V and J ends, which lost 8 bases and 0 bases, there was a span of 10 bases. The CDR3 extends over 13 amino acids. Here the CDR3 reads CASRVGMNTEAFF. The CDR3 region has the DNA TGTGCCAGCCGTGTGGGGATGAACACTGAAGCTTTCTTT.

The chain uses TRBV7-2 and TRBJ2-7; 12 bases match TRBD2. Trimming at V came to 0 bases and at J to 0 bases, leaving 3 bases not matched to a gene. CDR1 SGHTA and CDR2 FQGNSA come from the germline V gene. This CDR3 is 17 amino acids long. For the CDR3, the DNA is TGTGCCAGCAGCTTAGCCCAGACTAGCGGGGGCTCCTACGAGCAGTACTTC. Protein sequence: CASSLAQTSGGSYEQYF.

The rearrangement joins TRBV20-1 to TRBJ1-4; D gene ambiguous. This CDR3 is 14 amino acids long. Germline V lookup: CDR1 DFQATT, CDR2 SNEGSKA (reference sequence). The V end was cut by 3 bases, the J end by 3 bases, with 11 bases between. In DNA, the CDR3 is TGCAGTGCTAGTCGGTCGGGCTCTAATGAAAAACTGTTTTTT. Translation: CSASRSGSNEKLFF.

About this clonotype: A single base separates this from a much larger clone, so it may be a read error. CDR3 in DNA: TGTGCCATCAGCAGGGACTTACAAGAGACCCAGTTCTTC. Translating gives CAISRDLQETQFF. The J gene is TRBJ2-1, the V gene TRBV10-3, with D possibly TRBD2 on 6 matching bases. From germline, CDR1 is ENHRY and CDR2 SYGVKD. The CDR3 sequence is 13 residues long. With 6 bases removed from V and 13 bases from J, the gap between germline ends came to 19 bases.

CDR3 DNA: TGCGCCAGCAGCTTGGTGCCGACAGGGGCCTACGAGCAGTACTTC. This gives the protein CASSLVPTGAYEQYF. V and J are TRBV5-1 and TRBJ2-5; 8 bases match TRBD1. TRBJ2-7 matches the DNA end more closely, so the J call is doubtful. Per the germline V gene, CDR1 is SGHRS and CDR2 is YFSETQ. The CDR3 is made up of 15 amino acids.